The clone carrying this TCR beta chain was recorded at least ten times. What it binds is unknown. The source of the sample is a study of identical twins. Findings of the study overall: Modeled out-of-frame TCR alpha sharing in monozygotic twins fell below observed levels.

From the 5' RACE reads, TCRdb called clonotypes with MiXCR, one entry per CDR3 protein. The table has 210,000 or so distinct CDR3 sequences, about 7.5% seen once. Another study also made use of these data, one on yellow fever vaccine responses in identical twins.

This receptor was identified in a woman aged 18 to 35 in good health. The sequenced material came from memory (CD45RO+) T cells sorted from blood.

Here the CDR3 DNA reads TGTGCCAGCAGCTACGCGGACCTGTACGAGCAGTACTTC. Protein sequence: CASSYADLYEQYF. The chain couples TRBV7-9 to TRBJ2-7; D is unclear. V was clipped by 4 bases and J by 4 bases, with 11 bases between them. The CDR3 spans 13 residues. Per the germline V gene, CDR1 is SEHNR and CDR2 is FQNEAQ (reference sequence).